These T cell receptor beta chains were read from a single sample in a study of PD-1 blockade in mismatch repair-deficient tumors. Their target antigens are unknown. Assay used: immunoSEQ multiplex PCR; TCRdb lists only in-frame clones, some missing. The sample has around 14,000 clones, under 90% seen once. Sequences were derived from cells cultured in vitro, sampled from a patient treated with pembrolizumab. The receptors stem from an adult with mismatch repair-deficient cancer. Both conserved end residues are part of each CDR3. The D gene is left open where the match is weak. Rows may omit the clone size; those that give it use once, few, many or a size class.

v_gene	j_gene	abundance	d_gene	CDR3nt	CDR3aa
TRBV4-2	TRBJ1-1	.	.	TGTGCCAGCAGCCAAGGGGGAAGGGGCACTGAAGCTTTCTTT	CASSQGGRGTEAFF
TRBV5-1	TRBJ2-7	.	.	TGCGCCAGCAGCTTGGTTGTGGGCCACGAGCAGTACTTC	CASSLVVGHEQYF
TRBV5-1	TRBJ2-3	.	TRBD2	TGCGCCAGCAGCTCACCGGGGACTAGCGCGAGTACTAGCACAGATACGCAGTATTTT	CASSSPGTSASTSTDTQYF
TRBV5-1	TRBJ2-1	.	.	TGCGCCAGCAGCTTTCCCCAGGGGTACAATGAGCAGTTCTTC	CASSFPQGYNEQFF
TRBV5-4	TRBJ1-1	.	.	TGTGCCAGCAGCTTGGTCGAGCCAGGGGCGGGGACTGAAGCTTTCTTT	CASSLVEPGAGTEAFF
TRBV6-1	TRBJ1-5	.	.	TGTGCCAGCAGTGAGATAGGGTTTAGTCAGCCCCAGCATTTT	CASSEIGFSQPQHF
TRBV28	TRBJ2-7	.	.	TGTGCCAGCAGTTCTTCCCGGGAGCAGTACTTC	CASSSSREQYF
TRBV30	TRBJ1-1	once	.	TGTGCCTGGACGGTTACAGGGCACACTGAAGCTTTCTTT	CAWTVTGHTEAFF
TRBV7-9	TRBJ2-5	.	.	TGTGCCAGCAGCCGAGGGCCCCAAGAGACCCAGTACTTC	CASSRGPQETQYF
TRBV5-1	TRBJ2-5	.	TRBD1	TGCGCCAGCGGTGAAAGTACAGGGGGAGAGACCCAGTACTTC	CASGESTGGETQYF
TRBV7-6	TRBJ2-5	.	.	TGTGCCAGCAGAACCTCAGGGCTAACTGGGACCCAGTACTTC	CASRTSGLTGTQYF
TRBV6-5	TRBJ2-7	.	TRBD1	TGTGCCAGCACCGGACAGGGATTTTACGAGCAGTACTTC	CASTGQGFYEQYF